The entry that follows covers one T cell receptor (beta chain) sequence. Its antigen is currently unknown. The sample originates from a study of T cell responses to AZD1222 COVID-19 vaccine. Whole-study context: Combined were second doses at about 4 or about 12 weeks. The study, taken as a whole, reports: Nearly half of spike-specific TCRs reportedly target variant regions that are unmutated in the B.1.351 and B.1.1.7 variants. Seropositive status at baseline applied to only a handful of AZD1222 recipients.

This CDR3 region has 14 residues. The V end was cut by 3 bases, the J end by 6 bases, with 13 bases between. From germline, CDR1 is SGHAT and CDR2 FQNNGV. Only in-frame clones appear in the TCRdb table, and some are missing; sequencing was by immunoSEQ multiplex PCR. The data contain over 95,000 clones, around nine tenths of them seen just once; the ten biggest clones take up roughly 12%. This chain uses TRBV11-2 with TRBJ2-3, with D tentatively TRBD2 (6 bases). This clonotype was obtained from an adult in good health. The specimen comprised peripheral blood, sampled on day 0 of AZD1222 vaccination. CDR3 loop: CASSLTGVSDTQYF. The CDR3 DNA is TGTGCCAGCAGCTTGACGGGAGTCTCGGATACGCAGTATTTT.